This T cell receptor (beta chain) was documented in a study of blood T cells in healthy people across ages (dated by TCRdb to about 2015). Background on the whole study: In model experiments, roughly one uniquely barcoded TCR beta cDNA molecule per two T cells was captured by template switching. To avoid experimental bias, donors of different ages were randomly spread across the sequencing lanes. Using the same blood draw, the study looked at two additional independent replicas of 1 million unique cDNA reads for two donors, one aged 18 to 30 and the other aged 80 or older. The study measured age-related changes in TCR beta repertoire diversity using deep sequencing normalized with unique cDNA molecular identifiers. The donors were split into four age groups: young (average around 15 years), middle-aged (about 40), aged (over 55) and long-lived (over 75).

The donors were some 36 Caucasian individuals from Russia, aged roughly 6 to 100 years, who were systemically healthy. Each donor gave around 9 milliliters of peripheral blood, collected into EDTA-treated Vacutainer tubes. Ficoll-Paque density-gradient centrifugation was used to isolate PBMCs, with at least 6 million obtained per sample. Total RNA, at least 6 micrograms per sample, was extracted from PBMCs with Trizol reagent. For every donor, an aliquot of PBMCs went through flow cytometry to measure the percentages of naive CD45RAhigh/CD27high T cells. V and J are truncated by 2 bases and 3 bases respectively, leaving an intervening sequence of 15 bases. Its CDR3 holds 16 amino acids, cysteine through phenylalanine. The read is trimmed to its CDR3 DNA, 48 bases read in frame from base 1. About this clonotype itself: The antigen this receptor binds is unknown. Per-base qualities were not stored, and no clone one base away is much larger.

The method behind the library was 5' RACE. Sequencing took place on an Illumina HiSeq 2500. A second roughly 6 to 12 cycle PCR used a sample-barcoded 5' primer and a J-beta primer mix. A unique molecular identifier was introduced onto each TCR beta cDNA molecule by a template-switch 5' adaptor carrying 12 random nucleotides. At least 3 million CDR3-containing paired-end reads were obtained from each sample. First-strand cDNA was synthesized from all RNA with the Mint cDNA synthesis kit, primed by a TRBC-specific oligonucleotide. After uracil-DNA glycosylase treatment, a first 18-cycle PCR used universal primers M1SS and BC2_uni_R on all cDNA. As for the original processing: Each sample was normalized by randomly selecting 1 million high-quality reads, each carrying a distinct molecular identifier. Instead of being binned into consensus sequences, reads with shared molecular identifiers were discarded. MiTCR, set to a Q25 quality threshold and the strictest error-elimination algorithm, was used for CDR3 identification, clonotype clustering and error correction. A nonparametric unseen species model with Euler transformation was used to estimate a lower bound on total TCR beta diversity. TCRdb passed the public sequencing reads through fastp at Q25 and MiXCR, retaining productive beta sequences. When rows share a CDR3 protein, they turn into one entry using the most common DNA and genes. The V and J calls here are based on TCRdb, not the publication. For this sample the table gives about 1.1 million distinct CDR3 sequences, of which roughly two fifths were detected only once. The ten largest clones capture less than 15% of the sample.

Study-level results and caveats: Bulk unsorted PBMC profiling prevented conclusive comparison of naive and antigen-experienced compartments. Estimates of total diversity from one million sequenced T cells were regarded as lower bounds and underestimates. A strong correlation was found between observed TCR beta diversity and the percentage of naive T cells measured by flow cytometry. The CMV infection status of donors was not known, potentially confounding age-related changes in expanded clonotypes. As age increased, observed TCR beta diversity per million T cells dropped in a roughly linear way, and a significant reduction was already evident by age 40. Compared with the aged group, more naive CD4+ T cells, fewer expanded clones and increased TCR diversity were shown by the long-lived group, suggesting age selection.

The sequence came from a man aged 18 to 35 in good health. The chain joins TRBV12-3 or TRBV12-4 to TRBJ2-3; TRBD1 might be the D gene, on 5 matching bases. Sequenced material: blood. The CDR3 protein sequence reads: CASSLNRNPGTDTQYF. The DNA reads as follows: TGTGCCAGCAGTTTAAACAGGAACCCTGGAACAGATACGCAGTATTTT.